These T cell receptor beta chains were read from a single sample in a study of blood T cells in healthy people across ages. TCRdb re-analysed the 5' RACE reads in MiXCR, keeping a single row per CDR3 protein. The sample contains roughly 2 million distinct CDR3 sequences, approximately 50% of which appear only once. What was sequenced was blood. All receptors derive from a woman in her 40s in good health. The CDR3 runs from the conserved cysteine through the conserved F or W. The order of the fields is clone size, V gene, CDR3 length, D gene, J gene, CDR3 DNA, CDR3 protein. D genes are given only for firm matches. Only some rows state a clone size, as once, few, many or a class for expanded clones.

>few|TRBV5-1|13|.|TRBJ2-7
TGCGCCAGCAGCTTGGAGCCCACCTACGAGCAGTACTTC
CASSLEPTYEQYF
>.|TRBV6-5|12|.|TRBJ2-5
TGTGCCAGCAGACTAGGTCAAGAGACCCAGTACTTC
CASRLGQETQYF
>.|TRBV2|15|.|TRBJ2-1
TGTGCCAGCAGTGACTCTAGCGCCGCCTACAATGAGCAGTTCTTC
CASSDSSAAYNEQFF
>.|TRBV6-2/TRBV6-3|14|.|TRBJ2-3
TGTGCCAGCAGTTACCCCGACTTCACAGATACGCAGTATTTT
CASSYPDFTDTQYF
>.|TRBV4-1|15|.|TRBJ1-6
TGCGCCAGCAGCCAAGTCGGCGGGTTTAATTCACCCCTCCACTTT
CASSQVGGFNSPLHF
>.|TRBV7-2|15|TRBD1|TRBJ2-7
TGTGCCAACAGCTTAGCCGGGACAGGGATCTATGAGCAGTACTTC
CANSLAGTGIYEQYF
>few|TRBV7-9|14|.|TRBJ1-2
TGTGCCAGCAGCCCCCGAGAGGGTGTCTATGGCTACACCTTC
CASSPREGVYGYTF
>.|TRBV5-6|16|.|TRBJ1-2
TGTGCCGGCAGCTTGGATAGAGGTGGCAGGGGCTATGGCTACACCTTC
CAGSLDRGGRGYGYTF
>few|TRBV28|15|.|TRBJ2-4
TGTGCCAGCAGTCCCCGGGGAGTGGGCAAAAACATTCAGTACTTC
CASSPRGVGKNIQYF
>.|TRBV28|16|.|TRBJ2-5
TGTGCCAGCAGTTTTCGCACCCGGACGGTTCGGGAGACCCAGTACTTC
CASSFRTRTVRETQYF
>.|TRBV10-3|16|TRBD1|TRBJ2-4
TGTGCCATCAGTGAGGGACAGGGGCGAGCCAAAAACATTCAGTACTTC
CAISEGQGRAKNIQYF
>.|TRBV6-1|14|TRBD1|TRBJ1-1
TGTGCCAGCTGGGACAGGGCGATGAACACTGAAGCTTTCTTT
CASWDRAMNTEAFF
>once|TRBV9|15|.|TRBJ1-2
TGTGCCAGCAGCGCCCAGATGCAAATTGACTATGGCTACACCTTC
CASSAQMQIDYGYTF
>few|TRBV29-1|12|.|TRBJ2-1
TGCAGTGGGAGGGGGGCGGGCTCCGAGCAGTTCTTC
CSGRGAGSEQFF
>.|TRBV7-2|16|.|TRBJ2-3
TGTGCCAGCAGCAGTAGGGGTGCTTCAGGGACAGATACGCAGTATTTT
CASSSRGASGTDTQYF
>few|TRBV5-1|16|.|TRBJ1-5
TGCGCCAGCAGCTTGGGGGCAGGGGATCACAATCAGCCCCAGCATTTT
CASSLGAGDHNQPQHF
>.|TRBV18|15|TRBD1|TRBJ1-2
TGTGCCAGCTCACCACCGGACAGGCAAACTATGGGCTACACCTTC
CASSPPDRQTMGYTF
>.|TRBV4-1|12|.|TRBJ1-2
TGCGCCAGCAGCCAAGAAAACCGGGGCTACACCTTC
CASSQENRGYTF
>.|TRBV12-5|13|.|TRBJ2-1
TGTGCTAGTGGTTTAGACACTAGCAATGAGCAGTTCTTC
CASGLDTSNEQFF
>.|TRBV4-1|15|.|TRBJ2-3
TGCGCCAGCAGCCAAGCTGGAAGGAGCACAGATACGCAGTATTTT
CASSQAGRSTDTQYF
>once|TRBV2|14|.|TRBJ2-5
TGTGCCACCGAAGACATCCTCACCCAAGAGACCCAGTACTTC
CATEDILTQETQYF
>few|TRBV15|15|.|TRBJ1-2
TGTGCCACCAGCAGCCTAAAACCAGGGGTTGACGGCTACACCTTC
CATSSLKPGVDGYTF
>.|TRBV18|14|.|TRBJ2-4
TGTGCCAGCTCTCCAGACTGGGGGAAAAACATTCAGTACTTC
CASSPDWGKNIQYF
>.|TRBV29-1|11|.|TRBJ2-5
TGCAGCGTGGCCATGTCGGAGACCCAGTACTTC
CSVAMSETQYF
>.|TRBV7-9|12|.|TRBJ2-1
TGTGCCAGCAGCTTAGGGGACTGGCAGCAGTTCTTC
CASSLGDWQQFF
>.|TRBV20-1|11|.|TRBJ1-2
TGCAGTGCTAGAGCTCTCGAAGGCTACACCTTC
CSARALEGYTF
>.|TRBV4-2|16|.|TRBJ2-5
TGTGCCAGCAGCCAAGAGGGGGTCCCCGGTCGAGAGACCCAGTACTTC
CASSQEGVPGRETQYF
>.|TRBV20-1|14|.|TRBJ2-4
TGCAGTGCCTCAATAGAGGGTCCCAAAAACATTCAGTACTTC
CSASIEGPKNIQYF
>.|TRBV28|15|TRBD1|TRBJ2-3
TGTGCCAGCAGTGGATTACAGGGGGTTGCAGATACGCAGTATTTT
CASSGLQGVADTQYF
>few|TRBV20-1|15|TRBD2|TRBJ2-1
TGCAGTGCTTCACCACTAGCGGGAGTATACAATGAGCAGTTCTTC
CSASPLAGVYNEQFF
>.|TRBV7-8|15|TRBD1|TRBJ1-5
TGTGCCAGCAGCCATAACGGACAGGGCAATCGGCCCCAGCATTTT
CASSHNGQGNRPQHF
>.|TRBV27|16|TRBD1|TRBJ1-6
TGTGCCTTAAGTAATGTACAGACAGGGTCGGATTCACCCCTCCACTTT
CALSNVQTGSDSPLHF
>.|TRBV29-1|12|.|TRBJ1-5
TGCAGCGTTGAAGATCTGGAAGGGAGCCAGCATTTT
CSVEDLEGSQHF
>.|TRBV5-1|14|.|TRBJ2-5
TGCGCCAGCAGCTTGGAGTGGGGGCCCGAGACCCAGTACTTC
CASSLEWGPETQYF
>.|TRBV9|13|.|TRBJ2-7
TGTGCCAGCAGCCCAAATTCTCAGGCCGAGCAGTACTTC
CASSPNSQAEQYF
>few|TRBV28|15|TRBD1|TRBJ2-7
TGTGCCAGCAGAGGCACCGGGACAGGGCTCTACGAGCAGTACTTC
CASRGTGTGLYEQYF
>.|TRBV7-2|16|.|TRBJ2-1
TGTGCCAGCAGCCTCCGGGAAGGGGACGCCTACAATGAGCAGTTCTTC
CASSLREGDAYNEQFF
>few|TRBV4-3|13|.|TRBJ2-3
TGCGCCAGCAGCCAAGTATTACTACATACGCAGTATTTT
CASSQVLLHTQYF
>.|TRBV6-2/TRBV6-3|16|.|TRBJ2-7
TGTGCCAGCAGTTACTTACACACTAACCGAAGCTACGAGCAGTACTTC
CASSYLHTNRSYEQYF
>.|TRBV20-1|16|.|TRBJ2-1
TGCAGTGCTAGAGGCCTCGGGAGTATGTCCTACAATGAGCAGTTCTTC
CSARGLGSMSYNEQFF
>.|TRBV20-1|17|TRBD2|TRBJ2-3
TGCAGTGCAAACAAGGTACTAGCGGGGGTTACCACAGATACGCAGTATTTT
CSANKVLAGVTTDTQYF
>.|TRBV27|14|.|TRBJ2-3
TGTGCCAGCAGTTTCCTGTATAGCACAGATACGCAGTATTTT
CASSFLYSTDTQYF
>few|TRBV4-3|20|TRBD1|TRBJ2-1
TGCGCCAGCAGCCACCCCCCCCCGGGACAGGGGATAAGAACCTACAATGAGCAGTTCTTC
CASSHPPPGQGIRTYNEQFF
>.|TRBV6-5|13|.|TRBJ2-7
TGTGCCAGCAGTTACGGTCGGGACTACGAGCAGTACTTC
CASSYGRDYEQYF